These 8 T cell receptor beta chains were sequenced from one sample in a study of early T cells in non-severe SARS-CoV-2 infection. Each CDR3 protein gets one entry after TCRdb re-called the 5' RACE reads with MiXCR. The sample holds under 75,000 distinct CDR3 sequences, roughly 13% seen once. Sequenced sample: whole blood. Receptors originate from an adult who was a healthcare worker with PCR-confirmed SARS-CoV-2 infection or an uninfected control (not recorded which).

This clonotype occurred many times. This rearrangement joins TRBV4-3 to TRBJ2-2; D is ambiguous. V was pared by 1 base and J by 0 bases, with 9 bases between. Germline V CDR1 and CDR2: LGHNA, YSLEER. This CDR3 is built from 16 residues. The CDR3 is CASSQGLAANTGELFF. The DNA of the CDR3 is TGCGCCAGCAGCCAAGGACTCGCCGCGAACACCGGGGAGCTGTTTTTT.

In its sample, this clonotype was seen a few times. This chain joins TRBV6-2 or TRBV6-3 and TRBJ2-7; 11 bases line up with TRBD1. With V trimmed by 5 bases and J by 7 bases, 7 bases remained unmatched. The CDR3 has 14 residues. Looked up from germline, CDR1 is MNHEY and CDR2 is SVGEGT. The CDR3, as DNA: TGTGCCAGCAGTCGGACAGGGGGCGCGGGGGAGCAGTACTTC. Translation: CASSRTGGAGEQYF.

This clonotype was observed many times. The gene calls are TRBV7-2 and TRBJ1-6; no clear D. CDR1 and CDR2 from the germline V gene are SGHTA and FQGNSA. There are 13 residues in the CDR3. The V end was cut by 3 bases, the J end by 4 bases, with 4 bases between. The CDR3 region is CASSFGYNSPLHF. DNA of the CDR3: TGTGCCAGCAGCTTTGGGTATAATTCACCCCTCCACTTT.

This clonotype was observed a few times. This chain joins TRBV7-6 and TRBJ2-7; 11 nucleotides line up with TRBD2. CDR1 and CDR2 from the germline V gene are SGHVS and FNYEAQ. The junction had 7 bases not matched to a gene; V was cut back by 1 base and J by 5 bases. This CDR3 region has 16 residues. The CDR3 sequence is CASSLGELAGDHEQYF. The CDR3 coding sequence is TGTGCCAGCAGCTTAGGGGAACTAGCGGGAGACCACGAGCAGTACTTC.

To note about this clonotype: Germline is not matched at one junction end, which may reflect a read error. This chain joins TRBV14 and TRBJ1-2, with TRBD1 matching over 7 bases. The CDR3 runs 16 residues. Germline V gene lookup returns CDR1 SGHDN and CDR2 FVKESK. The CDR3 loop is CASSEESYRGAYGYTF. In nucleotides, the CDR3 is TGTGCCAGCAGCGAAGAGAGTTACAGGGGTGCCTATGGCTACACCTTC. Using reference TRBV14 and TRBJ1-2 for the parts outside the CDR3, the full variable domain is EAGVTQFPSHSVIEKGQTVTLRCDPISGHDNLYWYRRVMGKEIKFLLHFVKESKQDESGMPNNRFLAERTGGTYSTLKVQPAELEDSGVYFCASSEESYRGAYGYTFGSGTRLTVV.

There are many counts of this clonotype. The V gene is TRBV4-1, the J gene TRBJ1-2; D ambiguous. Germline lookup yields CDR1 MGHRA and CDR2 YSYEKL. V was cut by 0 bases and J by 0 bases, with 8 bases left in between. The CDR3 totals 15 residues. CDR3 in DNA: TGCGCCAGCAGCCAAGATCCAAACGCTAACTATGGCTACACCTTC. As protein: CASSQDPNANYGYTF.

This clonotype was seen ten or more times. As DNA, the CDR3 is TGTGCCTGGACCCTCGGACAGGCCATGGGGGACACCATATATTTT. Protein product: CAWTLGQAMGDTIYF. The rearrangement uses TRBV30 and TRBJ1-3; 7 bases are a match to TRBD1. The CDR3 spans 15 residues. V was pared by 4 bases and J by 8 bases, with 14 bases of the junction left unmatched. The germline CDR1 and CDR2 sequences are GTSNPN and SVGIG (reference sequence).

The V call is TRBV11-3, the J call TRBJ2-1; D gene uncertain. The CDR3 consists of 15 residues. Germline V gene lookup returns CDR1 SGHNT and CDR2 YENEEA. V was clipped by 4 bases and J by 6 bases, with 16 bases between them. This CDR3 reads CASSSAGRVRNEQFF. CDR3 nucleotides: TGTGCCAGCAGCTCCGCCGGTAGGGTCCGCAATGAGCAGTTCTTC.